Listed here are 27 T cell receptor beta chains from one sample, sequenced in a study of shared clonotypes between healthy human individuals. Measured with immunoSEQ multiplex PCR; TCRdb has only the in-frame clones, and not every one. Of some 2 million clones listed, just under 95% are singletons. Naive-designated CD8 cells lacked CD45RO, were positively enriched for CCR7, and omitted terminally differentiated effector memory CD45RA+ cells. The sample taken for sequencing was naive CD8+ T cells sorted from blood. These TCRs come from a man between 18 and 29 years old in good health.

As for this clone: This sample includes further DNA sequences coding for the same CDR3. The V gene is TRBV5-6, the J gene TRBJ1-5, with D uncertain. Trimming took off 0 bases at V and 2 bases at J, with 6 bases between the two ends. Germline values: CDR1 SGHDT, CDR2 YYEEEE. The CDR3 length is 14 residues. The CDR3 protein is CASSLALGNQPQHF. The CDR3 nucleotides are TGTGCCAGCAGCTTGGCCCTAGGCAATCAGCCCCAGCATTTT.

The rearrangement joins TRBV27 to TRBJ2-7, with 10 bases lining up with TRBD1. Trimming removed 2 bases from V and 1 base from J; junction bases left unmatched: 2. This CDR3 has 15 amino acids. Germline V lookup: CDR1 MNHEY, CDR2 SMNVEV (reference sequence). In DNA, the CDR3 is TGTGCCAGCAGTTTAAGGGACAGGGGTTCCTACGAGCAGTACTTC. This translates into CASSLRDRGSYEQYF.

The J gene is TRBJ1-1, the V gene TRBV23-1; 7 bases map to TRBD1. TRBV23-1 is an ORF, with its function uncertain. With 8 bases clipped from V and 1 base from J, the junction kept 25 bases outside the gene matches. The CDR3 has 20 residues. CDR3 sequence (DNA): TGCGCCAGCCCCCCGGGACAGTGCCACGGCCTCACTGGCGGGAACACTGAAGCTTTCTTT. It specifies CASPPGQCHGLTGGNTEAFF.

This rearrangement joins TRBV10-3 to TRBJ2-1, with unresolved D. The CDR3 spans 14 residues. The V end lost 2 bases, the J end lost 1 base, and 6 bases lay between the germline ends. The germline V gene has CDR1 ENHRY and CDR2 SYGVKD. CDR3 amino acids: CAISETLSYNEQFF. CDR3 nucleotides: TGTGCCATCAGTGAGACGCTGTCCTACAATGAGCAGTTCTTC.

This clone has only one observation. The chain carries TRBV9 and TRBJ1-1, with 12 bases identical to TRBD1. CDR1 is SGDLS, CDR2 YYNGEE, per germline. This CDR3 contains 16 residues. J lost 4 bases, V lost 4 bases, and 8 bases had no gene match. CDR3: CASSPRDRGPLTEAFF. CDR3 DNA: TGTGCCAGCAGCCCACGGGACAGGGGGCCTCTCACTGAAGCTTTCTTT.

A remark on this clone: In the same sample, other DNA sequences code for this CDR3. This chain connects TRBV7-6 to TRBJ2-3; D could derive from TRBD1 or TRBD2 (6 bases each). V lost 0 bases, J lost 3 bases, and 10 bases lay in between. Germline V gene data show CDR1 as SGHVS and CDR2 as FNYEAQ. The CDR3 contains 15 residues. CDR3 DNA: TGTGCCAGCAGCTTAGCGGGGGGCCCTACAGATACGCAGTATTTT. Its protein product is CASSLAGGPTDTQYF.

The CDR3 nucleotides are TGTGCCAGCAGCCCAGAGCGAATCACAGATACGCAGTATTTT. It yields the protein CASSPERITDTQYF. The V call is TRBV9, the J call TRBJ2-3; D unresolved. Germline CDR1 and CDR2: SGDLS and YYNGEE. Trimming took 4 bases from V and 2 from J, leaving 11 bases between them. This CDR3 has 14 residues.

This clone occurred once. Its ends do not fully match the called genes, so a read error is possible. V is TRBV7-9 and J is TRBJ2-5; maybe TRBD1 (5 bases). Germline CDR1 reads SEHNR; CDR2 reads FQNEAQ (reference sequence). The CDR3 extends over 15 amino acids. CDR3 coding DNA: TGTGCCAGCGGCTTAGCCCGGCAGGGCCAAGAGACCCAGTACTTC. It specifies CASGLARQGQETQYF.

V and J are TRBV28 and TRBJ1-4; 7 positions agree with TRBD1. Germline CDR1 is MDHEN and CDR2 is SYDVKM. The V gene end was trimmed by 4 bases and the J gene end by 5 bases; junction bases not matched to a gene: 16. The CDR3 is 18 residues long. DNA of the CDR3: TGTGCCAGCAGTTCCCAACCCGAGGGGACAGTTTTAAATGAAAAACTGTTTTTT. Its translation is CASSSQPEGTVLNEKLFF.

In this sample, this clone turned up once. The genes are TRBV4-1 and TRBJ2-7; a possible D gene is TRBD1 (6 bases). V dropped 0 bases and J dropped 3 bases, with 12 bases sitting between them. This CDR3 region has 15 residues. CDR1 MGHRA and CDR2 YSYEKL come from the germline V gene. As DNA, the CDR3 is TGCGCCAGCAGCCAAGAAGGACAGACTGTCTACGAGCAGTACTTC. This gives the protein CASSQEGQTVYEQYF.

The V and J genes are TRBV13 and TRBJ1-2, with no clear D. Germline loops: CDR1 PRHDT, CDR2 FYEKMQ (reference sequence). With 0 bases removed from V and 8 bases from J, the gap between germline ends came to 7 bases. This CDR3 spans 12 amino acids. CDR3 sequence (DNA): TGTGCCAGCAGCTTAGGCGTGGGAGGCTACACCTTC. As protein: CASSLGVGGYTF.

The V gene is TRBV2, the J gene TRBJ2-1, with 10 bases fitting TRBD1. This CDR3 spans 17 amino acids. With 5 bases clipped from V and 4 bases from J, the junction kept 11 bases outside the gene matches. Germline values: CDR1 SNHLY, CDR2 FYNNEI. CDR3 sequence (DNA): TGTGCCAGCAGTTCTACCGGGACAGGGGCCGTTTACAATGAGCAGTTCTTC. Protein sequence: CASSSTGTGAVYNEQFF. Using reference TRBV2 and TRBJ2-1 for the parts outside the CDR3, the full variable domain is EPEVTQTPSHQVTQMGQEVILRCVPISNHLYFYWYRQILGQKVEFLVSFYNNEISEKSEIFDDQFSVERPDGSNFTLKIRSTKLEDSAMYFCASSSTGTGAVYNEQFFGPGTRLTVL.

This sequence joins TRBV6-5 and TRBJ2-2, with 9 bases identical to TRBD2. Per germline, CDR1 MNHEY and CDR2 SVGAGI. V lost 2 bases to trimming and J lost 8 bases; unmatched junction nucleotides: 9. CDR3 length: 16 residues. CDR3 nucleotides: TGTGCCAGCAGTTACGATGCGGGAGGGCCCCCTGGGGAGCTGTTTTTT. This encodes CASSYDAGGPPGELFF.

CDR3 in DNA: TGTGCCAGCAGTTTAGAAGGTCCGGGGGTTCCCTATGGCTACACCTTC. Its protein product is CASSLEGPGVPYGYTF. The chain has TRBV27 and TRBJ1-2, with a tentative D call TRBD1 (5 bases). Trimming cost V 2 bases and J 4 bases, with 17 bases left between them. Germline values: CDR1 MNHEY, CDR2 SMNVEV (reference sequence). There are 16 residues in the CDR3.

As to this clone: Other DNA sequences of this sample code for an identical CDR3. The chain is built from TRBV7-9 and TRBJ2-5; no definite D call. Germline CDR1 and CDR2: SEHNR and FQNEAQ (reference sequence). The CDR3 is 14 amino acids. The germline V and J ends were trimmed by 1 base and 5 bases, with 11 bases remaining between them. The CDR3 loop reads CASSLVGPAETQYF. The CDR3 DNA reads as TGTGCCAGCAGCTTAGTTGGGCCCGCGGAGACCCAGTACTTC.

V and J are TRBV4-3 and TRBJ1-1, with D possibly matching TRBD1 (5 bases). V was trimmed by 1 base and J by 3 bases, leaving 12 bases between them. Germline lookup yields CDR1 LGHNA and CDR2 YSLEER. CDR3 length equals 15 residues. CDR3 residues: CASSQAYPGDTEAFF. The CDR3 DNA follows: TGCGCCAGCAGCCAAGCCTACCCGGGGGACACTGAAGCTTTCTTT.

The V call is TRBV10-2, the J call TRBJ2-7; 8 nucleotides line up with TRBD2. V lost 4 bases, J lost 6 bases, and 11 bases stayed unmatched. The germline CDR1 and CDR2 sequences are WSHSY and SAAADI. This CDR3 comprises 15 residues. CDR3 DNA sequence: TGCGCCAGCAGTGGGTACTCGCGGGGGGACGGCGAGCAGTACTTC. Translated, it gives CASSGYSRGDGEQYF.

CDR3 nucleotide sequence: TGTGCCAGTAGTAGGACGTGGGATGAGCAGTTCTTC. It is translated as CASSRTWDEQFF. The chain carries TRBV19 and TRBJ2-1, with D uncertain. Germline values: CDR1 LNHDA, CDR2 SQIVND (reference sequence). This CDR3 contains 12 residues. The germline V and J ends were trimmed by 4 bases and 8 bases, with 9 bases remaining between them.

V gene TRBV13 combines with J gene TRBJ2-7; 8 bases are shared with TRBD2. V lost 2 bases and J lost 5; bases outside the gene matches: 11. This CDR3 region has 16 residues. The germline V gene has CDR1 PRHDT and CDR2 FYEKMQ (reference sequence). The CDR3 DNA reads as TGTGCCAGCAGCTTATTTGGCGGGGGGCCCGCGAACGAGCAGTACTTC. Its translation is CASSLFGGGPANEQYF.

The chain carries TRBV5-1 and TRBJ1-2; no definite D call. This CDR3 region has 13 residues. Trimming took 4 bases from V and 4 from J, leaving 11 bases between them. Per germline, CDR1 SGHRS and CDR2 YFSETQ. CDR3 in DNA: TGCGCCAGCAGCCATGAGATGGCCTATGGCTACACCTTC. It codes for CASSHEMAYGYTF.

The DNA for the CDR3 is TGTGCCAGCATCTCCTGGGGAGATCTGAATTCACCCCTCCACTTT. It specifies CASISWGDLNSPLHF. V usage is TRBV7-9 and J usage is TRBJ1-6, with D hard to call. The V end lost 7 bases, the J end lost 7 bases, and 17 bases lay between the germline ends. Germline lookup yields CDR1 SEHNR and CDR2 FQNEAQ (reference sequence). The CDR3 extends over 15 amino acids.

The chain carries TRBV4-1 and TRBJ1-4, with 9 bases identical to TRBD1. V lost 3 bases, J lost 4 bases, and 3 bases stayed unmatched. The germline V gene has CDR1 MGHRA and CDR2 YSYEKL. The CDR3 extends over 15 amino acids. DNA of the CDR3: TGCGCCAGCAGCCAGGGACAGGGATTTAATGAAAAACTGTTTTTT. Its translation is CASSQGQGFNEKLFF.

The DNA of the CDR3 is TGCAGCGTTGAAGGAGCGGGGGGACAAGAGACCCAGTACTTC. It is translated as CSVEGAGGQETQYF. The J gene is TRBJ2-5, the V gene TRBV29-1; 9 bases line up with TRBD2. The CDR3 contains 14 residues. Looked up from germline, CDR1 is SQVTM and CDR2 is ANQGSEA. The trim removed 1 base at V and 2 bases at J, leaving 2 bases unmatched.

For the CDR3, the DNA is TGTGCCAGCACCCACCGGGACGGAGAAGAGACCCAGTACTTC. Amino acid sequence: CASTHRDGEETQYF. The chain carries TRBV7-9 and TRBJ2-5; either TRBD1 or TRBD2 may fit D (5 bases each). CDR3 length: 14 amino acids. Germline CDR1 is SEHNR and CDR2 is FQNEAQ (reference sequence). V was pared by 7 bases and J by 3 bases, with 15 bases between.

The gene calls are TRBV6-5 and TRBJ2-5; TRBD2 aligns across 7 bases. The CDR3 consists of 12 residues. The J segment lost 3 bases and the V segment lost 8 bases, leaving 3 bases of the junction unmatched. Germline CDR1 and CDR2: MNHEY and SVGAGI. Written as DNA, the CDR3 is TGTGCCAGCTCCAGCGGGGAAGAGACCCAGTACTTC. Protein: CASSSGEETQYF.

The gene calls are TRBV6-4 and TRBJ1-1; D ambiguous. Germline CDR1 and CDR2: MRHNA and SNTAGT. V was shortened by 0 bases and J by 7 bases, with 12 bases between the two germline ends. CDR3 length: 14 residues. CDR3 nucleotide sequence: TGTGCCAGCAGTGACTCGAGGACGATAGGTGAAGCTTTCTTT. This sequence encodes CASSDSRTIGEAFF.

This chain connects TRBV4-1 to TRBJ2-7; D is possibly TRBD1 (5 bases). V dropped 2 bases and J dropped 0 bases, with 14 bases sitting between them. Looked up from germline, CDR1 is MGHRA and CDR2 is YSYEKL. This CDR3 has 16 amino acids. CDR3 sequence reads: CASSQTMQTVSYEQYF. The CDR3 bases are TGCGCCAGCAGCCAAACGATGCAGACAGTCTCCTACGAGCAGTACTTC.